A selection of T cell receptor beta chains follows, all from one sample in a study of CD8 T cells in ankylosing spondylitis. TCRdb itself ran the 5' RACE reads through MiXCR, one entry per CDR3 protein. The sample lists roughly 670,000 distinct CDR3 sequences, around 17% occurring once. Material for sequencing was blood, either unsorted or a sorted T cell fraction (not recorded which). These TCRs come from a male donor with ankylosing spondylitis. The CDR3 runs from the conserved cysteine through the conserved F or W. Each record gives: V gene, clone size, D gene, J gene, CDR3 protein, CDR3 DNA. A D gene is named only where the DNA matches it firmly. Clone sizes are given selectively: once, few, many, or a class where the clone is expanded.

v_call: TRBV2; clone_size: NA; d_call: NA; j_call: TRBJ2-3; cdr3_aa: CASMEGPSDTQYF; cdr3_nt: TGTGCCAGCATGGAGGGGCCCTCAGATACGCAGTATTTT
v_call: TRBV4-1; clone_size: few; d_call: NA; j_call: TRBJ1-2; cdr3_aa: CASSPPTGGYGYTF; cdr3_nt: TGCGCCAGCAGCCCACCTACAGGAGGCTATGGCTACACCTTC
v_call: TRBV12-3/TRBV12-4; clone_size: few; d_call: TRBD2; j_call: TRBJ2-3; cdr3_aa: CASSLSGGRTDTQYF; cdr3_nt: TGTGCCAGCAGCCTCAGCGGGGGGCGCACAGATACGCAGTATTTT
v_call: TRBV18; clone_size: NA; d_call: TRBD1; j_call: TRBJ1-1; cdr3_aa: CASSPVGTVNTEAFF; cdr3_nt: TGTGCCAGCTCACCAGTTGGGACAGTGAACACTGAAGCTTTCTTT
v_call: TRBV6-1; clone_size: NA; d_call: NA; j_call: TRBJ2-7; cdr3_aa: CASSRSWDLATYEQYF; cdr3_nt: TGTGCCAGCAGCCGCTCGTGGGATTTGGCCACCTACGAGCAGTACTTC
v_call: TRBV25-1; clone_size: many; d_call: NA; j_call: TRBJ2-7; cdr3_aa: CASSVRDYEQYF; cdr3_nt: TGTGCCAGCAGTGTACGGGACTACGAGCAGTACTTC
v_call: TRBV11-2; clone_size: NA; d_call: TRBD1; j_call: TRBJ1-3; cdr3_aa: CASSSAGGFSGNTIYF; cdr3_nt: TGTGCCAGCAGCTCCGCAGGGGGGTTCTCTGGAAACACCATATATTTT
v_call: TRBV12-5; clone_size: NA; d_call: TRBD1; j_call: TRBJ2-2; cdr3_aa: CASGRTGLAGELFF; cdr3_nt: TGTGCTAGTGGTAGGACAGGTTTGGCCGGGGAGCTGTTTTTT
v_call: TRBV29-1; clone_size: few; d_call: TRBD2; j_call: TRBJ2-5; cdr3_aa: CSVAGLSLETQYF; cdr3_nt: TGCAGCGTTGCGGGACTAAGCCTAGAGACCCAGTACTTC
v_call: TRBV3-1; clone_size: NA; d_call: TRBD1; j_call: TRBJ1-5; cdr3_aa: CASSRRQGLGQPQHF; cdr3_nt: TGTGCCAGCAGCCGACGACAGGGGTTGGGTCAGCCCCAGCATTTT
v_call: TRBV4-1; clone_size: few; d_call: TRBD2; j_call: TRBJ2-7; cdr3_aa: CASSPLAGVPYEQYF; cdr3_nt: TGCGCCAGCAGCCCCTTAGCGGGAGTGCCCTACGAGCAGTACTTC
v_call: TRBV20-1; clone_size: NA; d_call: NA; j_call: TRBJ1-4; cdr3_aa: CSVSRTRGNEKLIF; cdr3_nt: TGCAGTGTGTCAAGAACTCGGGGTAATGAAAAACTGATTTTT
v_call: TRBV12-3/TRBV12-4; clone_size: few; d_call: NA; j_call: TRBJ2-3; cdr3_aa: CASRAQGADTQYF; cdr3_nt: TGTGCCAGCAGGGCCCAAGGGGCAGATACGCAGTATTTT
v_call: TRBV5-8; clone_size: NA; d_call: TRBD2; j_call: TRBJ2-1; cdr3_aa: CASSPLTSWEQFF; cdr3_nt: TGTGCCAGCAGCCCACTGACTAGCTGGGAGCAGTTCTTC
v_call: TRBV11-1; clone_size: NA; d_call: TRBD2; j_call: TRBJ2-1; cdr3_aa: CASSRRGGLAGGPNEQFF; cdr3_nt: TGTGCCAGCAGTCGCAGGGGGGGACTAGCGGGAGGGCCAAATGAGCAGTTCTTC
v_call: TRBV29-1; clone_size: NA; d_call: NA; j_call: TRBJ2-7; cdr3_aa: CSVAEGSSYEQYF; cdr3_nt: TGCAGCGTTGCCGAGGGCTCCTCCTACGAGCAGTACTTC
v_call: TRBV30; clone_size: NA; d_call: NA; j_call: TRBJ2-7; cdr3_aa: CAWSPQSPPYEQYF; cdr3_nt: TGTGCCTGGAGTCCCCAGTCCCCCCCCTACGAGCAGTACTTC
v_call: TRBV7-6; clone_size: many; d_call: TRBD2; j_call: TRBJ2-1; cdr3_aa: CASKPGTSGAEQFF; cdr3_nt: TGTGCCAGCAAACCTGGAACTAGCGGGGCTGAGCAGTTCTTC
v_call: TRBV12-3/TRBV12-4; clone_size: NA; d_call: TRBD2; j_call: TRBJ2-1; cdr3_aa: CASSRLAGGEGEQFF; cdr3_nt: TGTGCCAGCAGTCGACTAGCGGGAGGCGAGGGTGAGCAGTTCTTC
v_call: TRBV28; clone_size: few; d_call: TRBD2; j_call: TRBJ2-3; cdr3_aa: CASHAAGEPTDTQYF; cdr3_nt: TGTGCCAGCCACGCCGCGGGAGAACCGACAGATACGCAGTATTTT
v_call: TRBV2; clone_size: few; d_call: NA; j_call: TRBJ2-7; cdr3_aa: CASSLPFQGTYEQYF; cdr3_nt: TGTGCCAGCAGCCTCCCGTTCCAGGGTACTTACGAGCAGTACTTC
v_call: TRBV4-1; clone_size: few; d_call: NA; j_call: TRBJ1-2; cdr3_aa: CASSPPTGYGYTF; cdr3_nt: TGCGCCAGCAGCCCCCCGACAGGCTATGGCTACACCTTC
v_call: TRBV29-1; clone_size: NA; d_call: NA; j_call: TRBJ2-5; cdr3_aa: CSVPSGGPETQYF; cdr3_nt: TGCAGTGTTCCGTCGGGCGGGCCCGAGACCCAGTACTTC
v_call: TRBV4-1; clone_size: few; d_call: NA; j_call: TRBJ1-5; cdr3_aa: CASSQGGGPQHF; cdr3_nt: TGCGCCAGCAGCCAAGGGGGGGGACCCCAGCATTTT
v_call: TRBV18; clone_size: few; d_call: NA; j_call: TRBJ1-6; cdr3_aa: CASSPPGLGDSAPLHF; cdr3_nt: TGTGCCAGCTCACCACCAGGATTAGGGGATTCGGCACCCCTCCACTTT
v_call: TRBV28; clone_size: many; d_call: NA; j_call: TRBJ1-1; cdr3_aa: CASSLGRPNTEAFF; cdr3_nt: TGTGCCAGCAGTTTAGGTCGGCCGAACACTGAAGCTTTCTTT